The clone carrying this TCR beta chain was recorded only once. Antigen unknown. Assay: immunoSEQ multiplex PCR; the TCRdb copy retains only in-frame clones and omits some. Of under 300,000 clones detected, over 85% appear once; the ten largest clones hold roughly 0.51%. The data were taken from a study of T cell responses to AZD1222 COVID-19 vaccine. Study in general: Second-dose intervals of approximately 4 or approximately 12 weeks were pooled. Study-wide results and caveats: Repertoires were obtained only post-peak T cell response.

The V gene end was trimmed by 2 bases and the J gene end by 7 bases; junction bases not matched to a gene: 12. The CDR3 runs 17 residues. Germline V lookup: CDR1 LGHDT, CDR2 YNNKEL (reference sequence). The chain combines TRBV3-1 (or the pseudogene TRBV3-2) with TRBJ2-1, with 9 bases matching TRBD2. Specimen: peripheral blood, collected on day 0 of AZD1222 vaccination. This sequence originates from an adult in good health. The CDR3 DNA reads TGTGCCAGCAGCCAACCTACCAGCGGGGGGATTGAAAATGAGCAGTTCTTC. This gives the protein CASSQPTSGGIENEQFF.